These 2 T cell receptor beta chains originate from one sample sequenced in a study of CD4 T cells in relation to SARS-CoV-2 and coronaviruses (dated by TCRdb to the early 2020s). Receptors were amplified or captured by the immunoSEQ multiplex PCR assay. In TCRdb, the immuneACCESS table is reduced to in-frame sequences with V and J assigned. These tables do not hold every clone; where another copy was compared, an unresolved V gene accounts for under half, and the others remain unexplained. This sample gives more than 25,000 clones in total; around 84% of them show up just once. Approximately 22% of the sample is in the top ten clones. CD4+ T cells from unexposed donors were collected before the COVID-19 pandemic (2011-2018). The EasySep CD4+ T cell isolation kit was used to isolate CD4+ T cells once the cultures had run for under twelve days. The antigens of these receptors remain unknown. Material for sequencing was CD4+ T cells from PBMCs, cultured in vitro. The source of these receptors is a human donor in good health.

The CDR3 sequence is CASSLTGNTEAFF. The CDR3, as DNA: TGTGCCAGCAGCTTAACGGGGAACACTGAAGCTTTCTTT. V gene TRBV7-2 combines with J gene TRBJ1-1, with unresolved D. Germline V CDR1 and CDR2: SGHTA, FQGNSA. With 2 bases removed from V and 1 base from J, the gap between germline ends came to 5 bases. The CDR3 totals 13 residues.

This clone was observed a handful of times. The chain joins TRBV10-1 to TRBJ1-2, with a possible D match to TRBD1 (6 bases). Germline values: CDR1 WNHNN, CDR2 SYGVQD (reference sequence). The CDR3 runs 13 residues. The V end lost 9 bases, the J end lost 2 bases, and 13 bases lay between the germline ends. Here the CDR3 reads CARKQGPNYGYTF. CDR3 nucleotide sequence: TGCGCCAGGAAACAGGGCCCCAACTATGGCTACACCTTC.